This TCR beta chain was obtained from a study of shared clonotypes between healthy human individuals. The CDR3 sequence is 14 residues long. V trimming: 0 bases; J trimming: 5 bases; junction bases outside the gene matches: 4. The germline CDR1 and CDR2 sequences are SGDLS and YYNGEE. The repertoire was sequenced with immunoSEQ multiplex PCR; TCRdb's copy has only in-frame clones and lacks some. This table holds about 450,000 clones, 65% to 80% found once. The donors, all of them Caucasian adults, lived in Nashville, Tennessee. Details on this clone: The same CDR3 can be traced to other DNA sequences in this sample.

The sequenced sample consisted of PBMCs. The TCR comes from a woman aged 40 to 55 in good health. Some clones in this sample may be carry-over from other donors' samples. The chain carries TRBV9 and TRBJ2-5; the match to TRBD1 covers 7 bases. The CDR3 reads CASSVEGRGETQYF. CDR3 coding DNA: TGTGCCAGCAGCGTAGAGGGCAGGGGGGAGACCCAGTACTTC.